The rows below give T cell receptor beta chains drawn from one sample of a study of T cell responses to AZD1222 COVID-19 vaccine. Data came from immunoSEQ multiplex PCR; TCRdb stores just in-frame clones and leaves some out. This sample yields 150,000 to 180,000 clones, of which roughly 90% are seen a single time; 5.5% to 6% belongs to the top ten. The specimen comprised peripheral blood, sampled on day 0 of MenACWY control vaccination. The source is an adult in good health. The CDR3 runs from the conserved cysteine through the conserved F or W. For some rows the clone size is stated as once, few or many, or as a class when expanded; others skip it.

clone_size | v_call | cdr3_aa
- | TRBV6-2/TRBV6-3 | CASSYWAPAYEQYF
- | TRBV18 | CASSPRHHGGTEAFF
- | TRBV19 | CASSIRGGAEGYTF
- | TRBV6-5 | CASRPPDREIDGYTF
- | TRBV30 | CAWRGQGRNTIYF
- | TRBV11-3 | CASSLGGTDTQYF
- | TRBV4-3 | CASSRDRSANYGYTF
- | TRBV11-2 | CASSFDRGPDEQYF
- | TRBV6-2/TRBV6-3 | CASSYADRPLSGANVLTF
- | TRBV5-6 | CASSFQGTTYEQYF
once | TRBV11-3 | CASSFFSGGNTEAFF
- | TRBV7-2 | CASSVTGKSNQPQHF
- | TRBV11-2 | CASSLGQANTEAFF
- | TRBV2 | CASRADPSYNEQFF
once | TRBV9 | CASSPFSTGGSYGYTF
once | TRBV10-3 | CAISGVPPTDTQYF
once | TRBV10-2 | CASSESGQGAVQPQHF
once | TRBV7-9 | CASSPGGTVSYEQYF
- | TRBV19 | CASSADRGRSNQPQHF
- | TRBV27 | CATRLGGWTGELFF
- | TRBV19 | CASSPDTRPNEQFF
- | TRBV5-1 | CASSLDPGGGKLFF
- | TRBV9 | CASSTGPYTGELFF
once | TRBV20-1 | CSAREDARQHF
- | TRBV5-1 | CASSLTDRGSPLHF
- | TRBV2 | CASSTGERYGYTF
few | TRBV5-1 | CASSLKDRGDYEQYF
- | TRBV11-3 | CASSPVPLDWEQFF
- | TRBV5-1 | CASGNNEQFF
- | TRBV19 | CASSRAAYNEQFF
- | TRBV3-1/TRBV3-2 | CASSRDVGNTIYF
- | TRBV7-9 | CASSLPNSGANVLTF
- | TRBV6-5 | CASIIGPGSNQPQHF
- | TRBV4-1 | CASSQDPGDYGYTF
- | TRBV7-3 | CASSPGTLYGAGFF
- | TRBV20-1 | CSASSSDQPQHF
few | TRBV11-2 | CASSLGGGKETQYF
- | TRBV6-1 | CASSELAGAKRAEQYF
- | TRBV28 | CASSSAGQGMYGYTF
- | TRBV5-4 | CASTSEVGHTGELFF
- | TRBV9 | CASSVGIKPPYYEQYF
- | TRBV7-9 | CASSLGGGSYTIYF
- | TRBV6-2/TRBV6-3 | CASSLGGPQHF
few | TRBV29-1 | CSVFGGLNTEAFF
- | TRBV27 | CASSPGTGNQPQHF
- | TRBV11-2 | CASSPDRVGTGELFF
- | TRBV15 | CATSQPTSGFLDTQYF
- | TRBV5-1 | CASSEQLARENEQFF
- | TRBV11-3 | CASSLTGTEQFF
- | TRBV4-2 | CASSQSEEQFF
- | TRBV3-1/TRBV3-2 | CASSQATGGELFF
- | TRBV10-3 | CAIRYLAGTGELFF
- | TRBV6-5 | CASSPTGYDGYTF
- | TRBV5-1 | CASRTVNTEAFF
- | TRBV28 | CASSPAGTRGTEAFF